This T cell receptor beta chain was obtained from a study of T cells in Graves' hyperthyroidism and ophthalmopathy. The CDR3 has 13 residues. The germline CDR1 and CDR2 sequences are SGHTA and FQGTGA. The TCR beta CDR3 regions underwent amplification using RNA transcripts as the source. The HTBI primer set drove a first-round RT-PCR of the TCR CDR3. TCRdb fed the multiplex PCR reads into MiXCR, producing one record per CDR3 protein. This table holds about 840,000 distinct CDR3 sequences, 38% found once. Sequenced input: blood. The chain joins TRBV7-3 to TRBJ2-5; tentative D call: TRBD1 (6 bases). TRBJ1-2 explains the end of the DNA better; the J call may be wrong. This sequence originates from a man between 18 and 35 years old with Graves' hyperthyroidism. CDR3 protein: CASSYMGAGGYTF. The CDR3 bases are TGTGCCAGCAGTTACATGGGGGCGGGGGGCTACACCTTC.